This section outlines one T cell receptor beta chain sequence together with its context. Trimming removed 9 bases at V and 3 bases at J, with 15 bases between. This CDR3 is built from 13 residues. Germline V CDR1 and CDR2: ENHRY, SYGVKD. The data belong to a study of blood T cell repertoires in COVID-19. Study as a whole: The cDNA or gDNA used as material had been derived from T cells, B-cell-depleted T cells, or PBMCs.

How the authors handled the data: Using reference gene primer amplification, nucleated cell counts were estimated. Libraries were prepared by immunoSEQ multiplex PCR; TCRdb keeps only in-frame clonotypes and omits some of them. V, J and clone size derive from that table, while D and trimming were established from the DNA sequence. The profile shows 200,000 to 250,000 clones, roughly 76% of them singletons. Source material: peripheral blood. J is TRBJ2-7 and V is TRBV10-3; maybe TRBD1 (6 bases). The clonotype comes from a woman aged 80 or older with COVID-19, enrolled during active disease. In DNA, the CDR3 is TGTGCCATTTTGAGGGGGAAAAACTACGAGCAGTACTTC. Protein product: CAILRGKNYEQYF.